This T cell receptor (beta chain) was captured in a study of T cells in Graves' hyperthyroidism and ophthalmopathy. This CDR3 has 16 amino acids. Germline V gene lookup returns CDR1 SGHTA and CDR2 FQGTGA. Trimming shortened V by 6 bases and J by 1 base, and 18 bases separated the two germline ends. Uncontrolled infection, other autoimmune disease, pregnancy or lactation disqualified patients from enrolment. Diagnosis relied on clinical symptoms, serum thyroxine and TRAb, thyroid ultrasound and orbital computed tomography. The CDR3 regions of TCR beta were amplified from RNA transcripts. First-round RT-PCR with HTBI primers amplified the TCR CDR3 region. TCRdb reprocessed the multiplex PCR reads via MiXCR and lists one record per CDR3 protein. Among just over 550,000 distinct CDR3 sequences, 46% were seen once, and the ten largest hold about 8.2%. On this clonotype: Its target is not known.

Study findings and constraints: The model's output predicted ophthalmopathy at a median of roughly seven months prior to onset. Researchers found most expanded thyroid clonotypes above 0.001 in blood as well.

Sequenced material: peripheral blood or thyroid tissue (not recorded which). This receptor was taken from a woman aged 18-35 years with Graves' hyperthyroidism. This rearrangement joins TRBV7-3 to TRBJ1-1; TRBD1 might be the D (5 bases). The CDR3 here is CASSPGTVGWNTEAFF. The CDR3 DNA follows: TGTGCCAGCAGTCCTGGGACGGTTGGTTGGAACACTGAAGCTTTCTTT. The whole variable domain, remainder taken from reference TRBV7-3 and TRBJ1-1, is GAGVSQTPSNKVTEKGKYVELRCDPISGHTALYWYRQSLGQGPEFLIYFQGTGAADDSGLPNDRFFAVRPEGSVSTLKIQRTERGDSAVYLCASSPGTVGWNTEAFFGQGTRLTVV.